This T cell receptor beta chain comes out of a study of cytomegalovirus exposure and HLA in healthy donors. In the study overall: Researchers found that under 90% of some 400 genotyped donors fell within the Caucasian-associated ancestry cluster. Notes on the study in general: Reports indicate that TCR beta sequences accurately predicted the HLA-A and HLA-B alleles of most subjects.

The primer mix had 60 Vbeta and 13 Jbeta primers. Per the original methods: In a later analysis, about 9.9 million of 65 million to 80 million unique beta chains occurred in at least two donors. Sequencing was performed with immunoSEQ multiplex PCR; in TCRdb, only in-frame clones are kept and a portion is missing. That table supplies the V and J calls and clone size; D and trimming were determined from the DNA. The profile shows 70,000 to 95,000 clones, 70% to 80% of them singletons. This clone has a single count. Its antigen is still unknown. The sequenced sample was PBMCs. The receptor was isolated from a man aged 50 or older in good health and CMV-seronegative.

In DNA, the CDR3 is TGTGCCAGCAGCTTGGGGCATAATTCACCCCTCCACTTT. Protein: CASSLGHNSPLHF. The chain employs TRBV11-2 and TRBJ1-6, with D possibly being TRBD1 (5 bases). The CDR3 totals 13 residues. V was trimmed by 3 bases and J by 5 bases, leaving 5 bases between them. CDR1 SGHAT and CDR2 FQNNGV come from the germline V gene.